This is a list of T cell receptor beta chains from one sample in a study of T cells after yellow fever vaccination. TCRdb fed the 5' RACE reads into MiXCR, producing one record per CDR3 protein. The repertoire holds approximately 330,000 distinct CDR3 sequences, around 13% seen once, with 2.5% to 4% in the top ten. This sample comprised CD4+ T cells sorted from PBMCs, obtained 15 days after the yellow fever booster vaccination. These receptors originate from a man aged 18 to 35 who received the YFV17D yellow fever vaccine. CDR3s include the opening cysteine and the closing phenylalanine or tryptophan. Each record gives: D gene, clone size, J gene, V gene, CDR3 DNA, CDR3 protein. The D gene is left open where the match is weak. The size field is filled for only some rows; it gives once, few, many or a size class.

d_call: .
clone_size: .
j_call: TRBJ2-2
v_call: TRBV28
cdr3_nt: TGTGCCAGCACCTCCGCAGGGCTGAACACCGGGGAGCTGTTTTTT
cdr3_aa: CASTSAGLNTGELFF

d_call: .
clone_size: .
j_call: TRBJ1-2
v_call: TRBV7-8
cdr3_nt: TGTGCCAGCAGCTTAGGGGACACCTACTATGGCTACACCTTC
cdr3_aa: CASSLGDTYYGYTF

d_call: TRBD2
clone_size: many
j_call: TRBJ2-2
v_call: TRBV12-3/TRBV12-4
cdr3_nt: TGTGCCGTTACCTTTGGAAATAGCGGGGGGAACGGGGAGCTGTTTTTT
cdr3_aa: CAVTFGNSGGNGELFF

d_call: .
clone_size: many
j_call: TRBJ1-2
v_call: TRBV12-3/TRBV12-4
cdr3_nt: TGTGCCAGCAGTCGACAGGACCGCTGGAGCACCTTC
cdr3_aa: CASSRQDRWSTF

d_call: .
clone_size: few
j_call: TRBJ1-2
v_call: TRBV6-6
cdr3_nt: TGTGCCAGCAGTTACGGTCTCGGGCAGAGCTACACCTTC
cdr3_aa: CASSYGLGQSYTF

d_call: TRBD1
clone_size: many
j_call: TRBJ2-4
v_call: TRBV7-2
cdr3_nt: TGTGCCAGCAACCCGACAGGGGGAGACATTCAGTACTTC
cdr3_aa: CASNPTGGDIQYF

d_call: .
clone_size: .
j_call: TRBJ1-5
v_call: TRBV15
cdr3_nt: TGTGCCACCAGCAGAGAATGGGGGGGTAGCAATCAGCCCCAGCATTTT
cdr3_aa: CATSREWGGSNQPQHF

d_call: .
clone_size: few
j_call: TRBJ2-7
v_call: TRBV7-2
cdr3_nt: TGTGCCAGCAGCTTAGCAATCACCTACGAGCAGTACTTC
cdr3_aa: CASSLAITYEQYF

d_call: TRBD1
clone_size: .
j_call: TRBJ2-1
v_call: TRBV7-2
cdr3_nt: TGTGCCAGCAGCCCGCGCCGACAGGGGCGATGGGATGAGCAGTTCTTC
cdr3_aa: CASSPRRQGRWDEQFF

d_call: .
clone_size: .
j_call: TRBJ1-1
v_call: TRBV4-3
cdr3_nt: TGCGCCAGCAGCCAAGATCTGGGGGGGTGGAACTCTGAAGCTTTCTTT
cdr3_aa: CASSQDLGGWNSEAFF

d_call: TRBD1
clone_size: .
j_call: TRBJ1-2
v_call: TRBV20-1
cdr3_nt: TGCAGCGGCGTCAGGGGGGATGGTGGCTACACCTTC
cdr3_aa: CSGVRGDGGYTF